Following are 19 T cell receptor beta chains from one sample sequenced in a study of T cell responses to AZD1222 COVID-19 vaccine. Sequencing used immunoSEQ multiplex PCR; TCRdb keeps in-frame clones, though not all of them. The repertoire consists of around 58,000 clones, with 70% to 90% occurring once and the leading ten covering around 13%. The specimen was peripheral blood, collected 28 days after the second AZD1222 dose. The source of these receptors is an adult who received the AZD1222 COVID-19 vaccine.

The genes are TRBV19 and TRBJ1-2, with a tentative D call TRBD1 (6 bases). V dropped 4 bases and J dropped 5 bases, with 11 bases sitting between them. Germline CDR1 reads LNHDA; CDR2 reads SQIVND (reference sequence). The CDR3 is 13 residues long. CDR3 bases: TGTGCCAGTAGTACCCGGACAGAATATGGCTACACCTTC. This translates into CASSTRTEYGYTF.

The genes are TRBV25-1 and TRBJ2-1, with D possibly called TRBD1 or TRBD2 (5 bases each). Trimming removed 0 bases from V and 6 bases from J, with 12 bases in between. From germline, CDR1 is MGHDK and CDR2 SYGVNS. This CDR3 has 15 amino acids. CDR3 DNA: TGTGCCAGCAGTGAATATGCCGGGACCCCCAATGAGCAGTTCTTC. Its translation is CASSEYAGTPNEQFF.

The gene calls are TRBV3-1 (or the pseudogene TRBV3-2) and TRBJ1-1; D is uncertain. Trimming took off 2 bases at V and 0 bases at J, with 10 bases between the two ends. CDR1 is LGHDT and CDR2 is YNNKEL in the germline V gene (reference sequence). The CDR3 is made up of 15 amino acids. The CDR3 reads CASSQTPLLNTEAFF. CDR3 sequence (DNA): TGTGCCAGCAGCCAAACCCCATTATTGAACACTGAAGCTTTCTTT.

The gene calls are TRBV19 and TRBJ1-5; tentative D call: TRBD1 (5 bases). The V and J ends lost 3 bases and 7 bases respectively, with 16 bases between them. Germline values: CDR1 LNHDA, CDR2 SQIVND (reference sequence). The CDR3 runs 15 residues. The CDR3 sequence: CASSIQGDVEQPQHF. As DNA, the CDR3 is TGTGCCAGTAGTATCCAGGGCGATGTAGAACAGCCCCAGCATTTT.

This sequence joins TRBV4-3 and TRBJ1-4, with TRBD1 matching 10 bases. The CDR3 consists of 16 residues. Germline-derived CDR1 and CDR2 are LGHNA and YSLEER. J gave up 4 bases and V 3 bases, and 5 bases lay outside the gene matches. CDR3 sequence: CASSQSDRGINEKLFF. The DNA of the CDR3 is TGCGCCAGCAGCCAGTCGGACAGGGGGATTAATGAAAAACTGTTTTTT.

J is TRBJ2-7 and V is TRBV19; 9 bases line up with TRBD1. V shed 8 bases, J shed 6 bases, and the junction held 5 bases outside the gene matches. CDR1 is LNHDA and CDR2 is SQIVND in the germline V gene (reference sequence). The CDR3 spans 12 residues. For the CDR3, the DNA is TGTGCCAGTGGGACAGGGTTTGGCGAGCAGTACTTC. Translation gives CASGTGFGEQYF. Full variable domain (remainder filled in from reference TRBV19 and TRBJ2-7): DGGITQSPKYLFRKEGQNVTLSCEQNLNHDAMYWYRQDPGQGLRLIYYSQIVNDFQKGDIAEGYSVSREKKESFPLTVTSAQKNPTAFYLCASGTGFGEQYFGPGTRLTVT.

Here the CDR3 DNA reads TGTGCCACCAGTGATGCCGGTTCGACGTACAATGAGCAGTTCTTC. Its translation: CATSDAGSTYNEQFF. The chain couples TRBV24-1 to TRBJ2-1; D is ambiguous. This CDR3 spans 15 amino acids. The V end lost 3 bases, the J end lost 4 bases, and 12 bases lay between the germline ends. The germline V gene encodes CDR1 KGHDR and CDR2 SFDVKD.

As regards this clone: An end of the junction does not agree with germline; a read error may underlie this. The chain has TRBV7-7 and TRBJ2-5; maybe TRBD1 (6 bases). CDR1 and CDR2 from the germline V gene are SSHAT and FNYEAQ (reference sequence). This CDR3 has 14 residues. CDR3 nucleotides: TGTGCTAGCAGCTTAGTACAGGGCCAAGAGACCCAGTACTTC. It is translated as CASSLVQGQETQYF.

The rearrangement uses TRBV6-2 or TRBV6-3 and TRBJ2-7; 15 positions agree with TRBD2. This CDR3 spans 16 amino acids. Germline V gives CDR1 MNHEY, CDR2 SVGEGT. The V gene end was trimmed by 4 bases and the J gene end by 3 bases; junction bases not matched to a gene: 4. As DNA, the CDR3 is TGTGCCAGCAGTTCCCGGACTAGCGGGAGGGTCTACGAGCAGTACTTC. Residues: CASSSRTSGRVYEQYF.

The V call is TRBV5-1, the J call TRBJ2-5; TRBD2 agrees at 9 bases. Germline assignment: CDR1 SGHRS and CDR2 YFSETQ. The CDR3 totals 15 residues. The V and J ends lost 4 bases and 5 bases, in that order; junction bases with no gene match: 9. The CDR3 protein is CASSPNSGRSETQYF. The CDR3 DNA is TGCGCCAGCAGCCCGAATAGCGGGAGAAGTGAGACCCAGTACTTC.

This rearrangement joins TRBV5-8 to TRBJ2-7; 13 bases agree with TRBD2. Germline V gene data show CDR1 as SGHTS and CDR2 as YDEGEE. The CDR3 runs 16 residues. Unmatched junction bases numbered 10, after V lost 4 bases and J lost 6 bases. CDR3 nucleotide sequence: TGTGCCAGCAGCGAGGGACTAGCGGGAATCGGCCTCGAGCAGTACTTC. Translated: CASSEGLAGIGLEQYF.

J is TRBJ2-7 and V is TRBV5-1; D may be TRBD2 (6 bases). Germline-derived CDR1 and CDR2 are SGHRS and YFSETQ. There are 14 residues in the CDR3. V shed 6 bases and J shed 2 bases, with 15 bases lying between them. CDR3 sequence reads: CASTIAESTYEQYF. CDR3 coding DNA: TGCGCCAGCACCATAGCGGAAAGTACCTACGAGCAGTACTTC.

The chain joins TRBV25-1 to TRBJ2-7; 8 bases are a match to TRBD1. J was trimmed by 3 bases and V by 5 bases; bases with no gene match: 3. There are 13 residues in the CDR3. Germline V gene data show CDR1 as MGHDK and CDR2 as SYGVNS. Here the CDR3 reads CASSSTGDYEQYF. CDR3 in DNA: TGTGCCAGCAGTTCGACAGGGGACTACGAGCAGTACTTC.

This CDR3 is CASSLRDTQYF. The CDR3 DNA sequence: TGTGCCAGCAGTTTGAGGGATACGCAGTATTTT. This rearrangement joins TRBV6-5 to TRBJ2-3; D is unclear. This CDR3 is 11 amino acids long. Germline V gene sequence: CDR1 MNHEY, CDR2 SVGAGI. Trimming left V 4 bases short and J 6 bases short, with 5 bases between.

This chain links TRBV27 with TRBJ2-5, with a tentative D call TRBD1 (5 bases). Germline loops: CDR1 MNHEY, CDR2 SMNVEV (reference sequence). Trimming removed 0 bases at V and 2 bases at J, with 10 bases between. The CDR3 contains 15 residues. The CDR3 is CASSLSRQKQETQYF. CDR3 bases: TGTGCCAGCAGTTTATCAAGACAGAAACAAGAGACCCAGTACTTC.

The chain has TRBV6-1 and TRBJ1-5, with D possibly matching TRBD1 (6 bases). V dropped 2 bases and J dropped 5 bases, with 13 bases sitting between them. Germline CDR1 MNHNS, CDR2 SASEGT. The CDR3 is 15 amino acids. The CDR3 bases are TGTGCCAGCAGTGAAATTCTACAGGGTCATCAGCCCCAGCATTTT. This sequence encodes CASSEILQGHQPQHF.

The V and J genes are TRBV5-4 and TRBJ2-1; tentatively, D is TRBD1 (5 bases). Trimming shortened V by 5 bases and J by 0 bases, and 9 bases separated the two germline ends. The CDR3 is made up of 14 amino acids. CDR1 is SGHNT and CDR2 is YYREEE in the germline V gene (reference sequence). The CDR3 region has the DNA TGTGCCAGCAGACCCAGGGACTCCTACAATGAGCAGTTCTTC. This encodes CASRPRDSYNEQFF.

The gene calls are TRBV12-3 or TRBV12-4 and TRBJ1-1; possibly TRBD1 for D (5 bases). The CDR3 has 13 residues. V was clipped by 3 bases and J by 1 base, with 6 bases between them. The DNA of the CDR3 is TGTGCCAGCAGTTTTCAGGGGAACACTGAAGCTTTCTTT. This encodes CASSFQGNTEAFF.

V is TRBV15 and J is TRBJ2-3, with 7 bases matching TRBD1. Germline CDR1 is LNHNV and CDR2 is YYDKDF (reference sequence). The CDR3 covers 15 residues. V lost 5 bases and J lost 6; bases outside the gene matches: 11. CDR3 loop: CATSERGLALDTQYF. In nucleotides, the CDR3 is TGTGCCACCAGCGAAAGGGGGCTAGCCCTTGATACGCAGTATTTT.